These 26 T cell receptor beta chains were sequenced from one sample in a study of blood T cell repertoires in COVID-19. The data were produced by immunoSEQ multiplex PCR, yet TCRdb's version contains in-frame clones alone and is incomplete. This repertoire shows about 300,000 clones, 85% to 90% found once; its top ten account for around 4.3%. Sequencing was done on a sample of PBMCs or T cells enriched from blood (not recorded which). The receptors were sampled from a woman between 18 and 29 years old with acute COVID-19.

V usage is TRBV5-1 and J usage is TRBJ1-5; D is unresolved. Trimming took off 0 bases at V and 6 bases at J, with 10 bases between the two ends. The CDR3 totals 14 residues. Germline assignment: CDR1 SGHRS and CDR2 YFSETQ. The CDR3 is CASSLGGYGQPQHF. The CDR3, as DNA: TGCGCCAGCAGCTTGGGAGGGTACGGTCAGCCCCAGCATTTT.

The rearrangement uses TRBV7-2 and TRBJ1-2, with D tentatively TRBD1 (5 bases). The germline V gene has CDR1 SGHTA and CDR2 FQGNSA. This CDR3 is built from 11 residues. Trimming took 6 bases from V and 6 from J, leaving 8 bases between them. CDR3 residues: CASSRGDGYTF. The CDR3, as DNA: TGTGCCAGCAGTCGGGGGGATGGCTACACCTTC.

This chain joins TRBV3-1 (or the pseudogene TRBV3-2) and TRBJ1-2; maybe TRBD1 (6 bases). The CDR3 runs to 15 residues. The V gene lost 1 base and the J gene lost 3 bases, with 12 bases spanning the gap. CDR1 and CDR2 (germline): LGHDT, YNNKEL (reference sequence). In DNA form, the CDR3 reads TGTGCCAGCAGCCAAGGCTGGGCAGGGGACTATGGCTACACCTTC. Translated: CASSQGWAGDYGYTF.

CDR3 nucleotides: TGTGCCAGCAGTCCCGGGACAGGGCTGAACACTGAAGCTTTCTTT. Protein sequence: CASSPGTGLNTEAFF. The rearrangement uses TRBV28 and TRBJ1-1, with TRBD1 matching 9 bases. With 5 bases clipped from V and 0 bases from J, the junction kept 4 bases outside the gene matches. Germline CDR1 reads MDHEN; CDR2 reads SYDVKM. The length of the CDR3 is 15 residues.

The rearrangement joins TRBV5-6 to TRBJ2-2; the match to TRBD2 covers 10 bases. The CDR3 runs 16 residues. In germline, CDR1 is SGHDT, CDR2 YYEEEE. V shed 5 bases and J 4 bases; nucleotides not matched to a gene: 8. The CDR3 nucleotides read TGTGCCAGCAGGCGTCCGACTAGCGGGCCCACCGGGGAGCTGTTTTTT. It encodes CASRRPTSGPTGELFF.

This rearrangement joins TRBV27 to TRBJ1-1; no clear D. Germline-derived CDR1 and CDR2 are MNHEY and SMNVEV (reference sequence). Deletions cut 7 bases from V and 4 bases from J, with 19 bases between. There are 15 residues in the CDR3. This CDR3 is CASTSTPARVTEAFF. The CDR3 region has the DNA TGTGCCAGCACTTCGACCCCGGCGCGGGTCACTGAAGCTTTCTTT.

The V call is TRBV5-8, the J call TRBJ2-2, with TRBD2 matching over 10 bases. This CDR3 comprises 16 residues. With V trimmed by 2 bases and J by 4 bases, 5 bases remained unmatched. The germline V gene has CDR1 SGHTS and CDR2 YDEGEE. CDR3 coding DNA: TGTGCCAGCAGCTTCATCAGCGGGAGGGTCACCGGGGAGCTGTTTTTT. This translates into CASSFISGRVTGELFF.

V usage is TRBV3-1 (or the pseudogene TRBV3-2) and J usage is TRBJ2-3; 7 bases match TRBD2. J was trimmed by 6 bases and V by 4 bases; bases with no gene match: 10. The germline V gene encodes CDR1 LGHDT and CDR2 YNNKEL (reference sequence). This CDR3 has 15 amino acids. As DNA, the CDR3 is TGTGCCAGCAGCCCCCGAGCGGGACCACGGGATACGCAGTATTTT. Its translation: CASSPRAGPRDTQYF.

The chain links TRBV11-3 to TRBJ2-7; 9 bases map to TRBD2. This CDR3 has 19 amino acids. The V and J ends lost 1 base and 3 bases, in that order; junction bases with no gene match: 16. Germline CDR1 reads SGHNT; CDR2 reads YENEEA. CDR3 sequence (DNA): TGTGCCAGCAGCTTAGCGTTTCTAGCGGGATTAAGACCCGACTACGAGCAGTACTTC. It specifies CASSLAFLAGLRPDYEQYF.

The chain couples TRBV5-1 to TRBJ1-1; D may be TRBD1 (5 bases). This CDR3 comprises 14 residues. Trimming shortened V by 1 base and J by 0 bases, and 7 bases separated the two germline ends. Germline V CDR1 and CDR2: SGHRS, YFSETQ. The CDR3 loop reads CASSLRQMNTEAFF. The CDR3 DNA is TGCGCCAGCAGCTTGAGACAGATGAACACTGAAGCTTTCTTT.

CDR3 sequence: CASSQETGPYNEQFF. CDR3 nucleotides: TGTGCCAGCAGCCAAGAAACAGGTCCCTACAATGAGCAGTTCTTC. The chain joins TRBV3-1 (or the pseudogene TRBV3-2) to TRBJ2-1; weak D call: TRBD1 (5 bases). The CDR3 runs to 15 residues. In germline, CDR1 is LGHDT, CDR2 YNNKEL (reference sequence). V was pared by 0 bases and J by 2 bases, with 8 bases between.

The rearrangement uses TRBV5-8 and TRBJ1-4, with a possible D match to TRBD1 (5 bases). V lost 6 bases and J 6 bases, leaving 21 bases between the germline ends. Germline values: CDR1 SGHTS, CDR2 YDEGEE. The CDR3 runs to 16 residues. The CDR3 nucleotides read TGTGCCAGCACCCATATTATTCGACAGAGCGATGAAAAACTGTTTTTT. Its translation: CASTHIIRQSDEKLFF.

The CDR3 loop is CASSTAGVQETQYF. The CDR3, as DNA: TGCGCCAGCAGCACGGCGGGGGTTCAAGAGACCCAGTACTTC. The chain has TRBV5-1 and TRBJ2-5, with 7 nucleotides matching TRBD2. This CDR3 contains 14 residues. The germline CDR1 and CDR2 sequences are SGHRS and YFSETQ. With V trimmed by 4 bases and J by 2 bases, 5 bases remained unmatched.

J is TRBJ2-2 and V is TRBV11-3; TRBD2 matches 7 bases. V was pared by 2 bases and J by 5 bases, with 5 bases of the junction left unmatched. The CDR3 runs to 15 residues. Germline CDR1 reads SGHNT; CDR2 reads YENEEA. The CDR3 is CASSLTREGTGELFF. In DNA, the CDR3 is TGTGCCAGCAGCTTAACTAGGGAGGGGACCGGGGAGCTGTTTTTT.

This clone was detected once. This chain connects TRBV27 to TRBJ2-7, with D maybe TRBD2 (5 bases). This CDR3 contains 14 residues. Trimming removed 2 bases from V and 3 bases from J, with 11 bases in between. In germline, CDR1 is MNHEY, CDR2 SMNVEV (reference sequence). The CDR3 reads CASSLTPRDYEQYF. The CDR3 DNA is TGTGCCAGCAGTTTAACCCCGAGGGACTACGAGCAGTACTTC.

This clone showed up just a few times. The rearrangement joins TRBV7-8 to TRBJ2-4; the D gene is possibly TRBD1 (6 bases). The CDR3 has 15 residues. V was pared by 5 bases and J by 1 base, with 12 bases between. From germline, CDR1 is SGHVS and CDR2 FQNEAQ. As DNA, the CDR3 is TGTGCCAGCAGCCCGTATAGGGGGGCCAAAAACATTCAGTACTTC. Translation: CASSPYRGAKNIQYF.

The chain couples TRBV7-2 to TRBJ1-5; 7 bases are a match to TRBD1. CDR3 length equals 18 residues. Germline CDR1 and CDR2: SGHTA and FQGNSA. The junction had 9 bases not matched to a gene; V was cut back by 1 base and J by 0 bases. CDR3 DNA: TGTGCCAGCAGCTTAGTGGCCCCCGGGACAGATAGCAATCAGCCCCAGCATTTT. This encodes CASSLVAPGTDSNQPQHF.

The V gene is TRBV19, the J gene TRBJ2-2; possible D gene TRBD1, 5 bases. The V end lost 5 bases, the J end lost 6 bases, and 10 bases lay between the germline ends. The CDR3 runs to 13 residues. Germline CDR1 is LNHDA and CDR2 is SQIVND (reference sequence). The CDR3 region has the DNA TGTGCCAGTAGTTGGGGCCAAGCCGGGGAGCTGTTTTTT. Translation gives CASSWGQAGELFF.

CDR3 protein: CAWISPGGVEAFF. The CDR3 nucleotides are TGTGCCTGGATCTCCCCGGGGGGAGTTGAAGCTTTCTTT. The chain employs TRBV30 and TRBJ1-1, with D perhaps TRBD1 (5 bases). The germline gives CDR1 GTSNPN, CDR2 SVGIG (reference sequence). CDR3 size: 13 residues. V was pared by 4 bases and J by 7 bases, with 16 bases between.

A few counts support this clone. V and J are TRBV29-1 and TRBJ1-4; D gene ambiguous. Germline V gene sequence: CDR1 SQVTM, CDR2 ANQGSEA. V was pared by 6 bases and J by 0 bases, with 8 bases between. This CDR3 region has 13 residues. CDR3 nucleotides: TGCAGCGTCAAACAGACAACTAATGAAAAACTGTTTTTT. It specifies CSVKQTTNEKLFF.

This chain connects TRBV28 to TRBJ1-5; the D is unclear. The germline V gene encodes CDR1 MDHEN and CDR2 SYDVKM. This CDR3 has 14 amino acids. Trimming removed 7 bases at V and 3 bases at J, with 13 bases between. CDR3: CASKIGSDNQPQHF. DNA for the CDR3: TGTGCCAGCAAGATCGGTTCTGACAATCAGCCCCAGCATTTT.

The chain uses TRBV23-1 and TRBJ2-7; the D gene is possibly TRBD1 (6 bases). TRBV23-1 carries the ORF label, with uncertain function. Trimming took 4 bases from V and 5 from J, leaving 24 bases between them. The CDR3 contains 17 residues. CDR3 bases: TGCGCCAGCAGTCCTGGACAGTCAACAAGGGTACACGACGAGCAGTACTTC. This sequence encodes CASSPGQSTRVHDEQYF.

This chain connects TRBV27 to TRBJ1-2; 8 nucleotides match TRBD1. CDR1 is MNHEY and CDR2 is SMNVEV in the germline V gene (reference sequence). The CDR3 runs to 13 residues. After removal of 2 bases from V and 8 bases from J, the junction contained 4 bases not matched to a gene. The CDR3: CASSLVGQEGYTF. CDR3 DNA sequence: TGTGCCAGCAGTTTAGTGGGACAGGAGGGCTACACCTTC.

The chain joins TRBV11-2 to TRBJ2-1; possibly TRBD1 for D (6 bases). Germline V gene sequence: CDR1 SGHAT, CDR2 FQNNGV. V gave up 2 bases and J gave up 6 bases, with 20 bases separating them. This CDR3 region has 17 residues. CDR3 coding DNA: TGTGCCAGCAGCTTATATACCCCGAGGGGGAAGAGCAATGAGCAGTTCTTC. Residues: CASSLYTPRGKSNEQFF.

The genes are TRBV27 and TRBJ1-6; the D gene is possibly TRBD1 (5 bases). The CDR3 has 15 residues. V was shortened by 6 bases and J by 4 bases, with 13 bases between the two germline ends. Germline CDR1 MNHEY, CDR2 SMNVEV (reference sequence). CDR3 DNA: TGTGCCAGCAGAAGGGAAGGGGCTTATAATTCACCCCTCCACTTT. It codes for CASRREGAYNSPLHF.

The gene calls are TRBV7-9 and TRBJ1-5; D gene uncertain. With 3 bases removed from V and 4 bases from J, the gap between germline ends came to 10 bases. The germline V gene encodes CDR1 SEHNR and CDR2 FQNEAQ (reference sequence). This CDR3 has 14 residues. The CDR3 region is CASSFAHLNQPQHF. The CDR3 nucleotides are TGTGCCAGCAGCTTTGCGCACCTTAATCAGCCCCAGCATTTT.